Listed below are T cell receptor beta chains from one sample, sequenced in a study of post-analysis software for immune sequencing data. TCRdb reprocessed the PCR reads with MiXCR, giving one entry per CDR3 protein. The sample contains over 300,000 distinct CDR3 sequences, 30% to 45% of which appear only once. Sequencing was done on a sample of blood. The receptors shown here come from a girl aged 5 to 17 with multiple sclerosis. The CDR3 runs from the conserved cysteine through the conserved F or W. The D gene is left open where the match is weak. Some rows mark clone size as missing; the rest say once, few, many or name a class of expanded clone.

CDR3 length	V gene	clone size	J gene	D gene	CDR3 protein	CDR3 DNA
12	TRBV20-1	few	TRBJ1-1	NA	CSVRQGDTEAFF	TGCAGTGTTCGGCAAGGAGACACTGAAGCTTTCTTT
13	TRBV29-1	few	TRBJ2-7	NA	CSVGRQVGGEQYF	TGCAGCGTTGGTCGGCAGGTCGGGGGCGAGCAGTACTTC
14	TRBV5-1	many	TRBJ2-5	NA	CASSPVFRGETQYF	TGCGCCAGCAGCCCAGTTTTTAGGGGAGAGACCCAGTACTTC
19	TRBV11-1	NA	TRBJ2-7	TRBD1	CASSLSTFAGAGGSYEQYF	TGTGCCAGCAGCTTATCCACATTCGCCGGGGCAGGGGGATCCTACGAGCAGTACTTC
11	TRBV6-1	NA	TRBJ1-2	NA	CASRGGGGYTF	TGTGCCAGCCGGGGGGGAGGTGGCTACACCTTC
13	TRBV7-9	few	TRBJ2-1	NA	CASSDEAYNEQFF	TGTGCCAGCAGCGACGAGGCCTACAATGAGCAGTTCTTC
15	TRBV9	NA	TRBJ2-5	NA	CASSFRGVGEETQYF	TGTGCCAGCAGCTTTAGGGGGGTAGGGGAAGAGACCCAGTACTTC
18	TRBV7-2	NA	TRBJ2-2	NA	CASSLRLVGLANTGELFF	TGTGCCAGCAGCTTAAGGCTAGTAGGGCTTGCGAACACCGGGGAGCTGTTTTTT
15	TRBV27	few	TRBJ1-5	TRBD1	CASRRGQNSNQPQHF	TGTGCCAGCAGGAGGGGACAGAATAGCAATCAGCCCCAGCATTTT
17	TRBV27	NA	TRBJ2-2	TRBD2	CASRTFLRGSNTGELFF	TGTGCCAGCAGGACCTTCTTGCGGGGGTCGAACACCGGGGAGCTGTTTTTT
15	TRBV6-1	NA	TRBJ2-7	TRBD2	CASSFRTSGPYEQYF	TGTGCCAGCAGTTTCAGGACTAGCGGCCCCTACGAGCAGTACTTC
14	TRBV6-5	few	TRBJ2-7	TRBD1	CASSGLTGFDPVYF	TGTGCCAGCAGTGGCCTGACAGGGTTCGATCCCGTGTACTTC
14	TRBV20-1	NA	TRBJ1-2	TRBD1	CSAGGTASNYGYTF	TGCAGTGCTGGGGGGACAGCCTCTAACTATGGCTACACCTTC
14	TRBV29-1	few	TRBJ2-7	TRBD2	CSVVAAGATYEQYF	TGCAGCGTTGTGGCAGCGGGGGCGACCTACGAGCAGTACTTC